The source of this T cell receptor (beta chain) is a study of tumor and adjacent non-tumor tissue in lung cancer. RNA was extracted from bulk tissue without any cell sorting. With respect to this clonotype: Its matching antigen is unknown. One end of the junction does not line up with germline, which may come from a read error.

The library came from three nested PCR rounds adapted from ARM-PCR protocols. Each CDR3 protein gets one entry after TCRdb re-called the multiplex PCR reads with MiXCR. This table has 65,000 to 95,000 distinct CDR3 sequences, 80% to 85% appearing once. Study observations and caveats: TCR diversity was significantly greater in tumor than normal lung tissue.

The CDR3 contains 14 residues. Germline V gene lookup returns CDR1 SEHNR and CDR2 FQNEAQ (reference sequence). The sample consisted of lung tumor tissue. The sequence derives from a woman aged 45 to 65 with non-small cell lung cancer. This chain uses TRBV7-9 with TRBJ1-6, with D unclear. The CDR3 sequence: CVSSLGRNKSPLHF. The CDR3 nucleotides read TGTGTCAGCAGCTTAGGACGGAATAAGTCACCCCTCCACTTT.